This record covers a single T cell receptor (beta chain). Its cognate antigen is unknown. Germline-derived CDR1 and CDR2 are SGDLS and YYNGEE. The CDR3 has 13 residues. V shed 4 bases and J shed 0 bases, with 8 bases lying between them. This sample was taken from a study of cytomegalovirus exposure and HLA in healthy donors. Notes on the study in general: Links to common viral pathogens appeared, in a later analysis, for several of the most significant clusters.

Researchers ran the PCR with 60 Vbeta and 13 Jbeta primers. Sequencing was performed with immunoSEQ multiplex PCR; in TCRdb, only in-frame clones are kept and a portion is missing. The sample has about 110,000 clones, roughly four fifths seen once. What was sequenced was PBMCs. This chain uses TRBV9 with TRBJ2-7; no definite D call. This TCR derives from a woman aged 45 to 65 in good health and CMV-seropositive. CDR3 bases: TGTGCCAGCAGCTCCTCGGGCTCCTACGAGCAGTACTTC. The encoded protein is CASSSSGSYEQYF. Based on the CDR3 plus reference TRBV9 and TRBJ2-7, the full variable domain is DSGVTQTPKHLITATGQRVTLRCSPRSGDLSVYWYQQSLDQGLQFLIQYYNGEERAKGNILERFSAQQFPDLHSELNLSSLELGDSALYFCASSSSGSYEQYFGPGTRLTVT.